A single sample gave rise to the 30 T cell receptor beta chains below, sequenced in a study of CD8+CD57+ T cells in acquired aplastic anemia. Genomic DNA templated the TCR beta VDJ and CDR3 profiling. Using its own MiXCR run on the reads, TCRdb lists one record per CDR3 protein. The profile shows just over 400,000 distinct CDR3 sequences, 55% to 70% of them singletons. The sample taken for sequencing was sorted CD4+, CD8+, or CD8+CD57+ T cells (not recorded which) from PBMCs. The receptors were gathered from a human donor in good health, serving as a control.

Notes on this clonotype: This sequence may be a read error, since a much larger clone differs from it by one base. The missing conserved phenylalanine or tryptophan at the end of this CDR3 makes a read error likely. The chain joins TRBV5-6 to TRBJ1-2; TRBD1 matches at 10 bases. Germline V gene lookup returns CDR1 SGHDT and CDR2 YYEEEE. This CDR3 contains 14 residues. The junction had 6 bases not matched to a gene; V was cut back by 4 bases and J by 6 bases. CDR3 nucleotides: TGTGCCAGCAGCCCCGGGACAGGGGTCCATGGCTACACCTCC. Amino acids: CASSPGTGVHGYTS.

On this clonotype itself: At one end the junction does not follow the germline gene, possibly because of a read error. This CDR3 is CATSRDAGARDFF. CDR3 in DNA: TGTGCCACCAGCAGAGATGCGGGGGCTAGGGATTTCTTT. The chain links TRBV7-3 to TRBJ1-1; a possible D gene is TRBD1 (6 bases). Germline CDR1 reads SGHTA; CDR2 reads FQGTGA. The CDR3 covers 13 residues.

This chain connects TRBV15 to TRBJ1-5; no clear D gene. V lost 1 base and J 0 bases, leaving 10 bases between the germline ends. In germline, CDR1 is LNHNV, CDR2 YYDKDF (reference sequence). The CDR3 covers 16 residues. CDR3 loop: CATSRGDTDSNQPQHF. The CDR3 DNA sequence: TGTGCCACCAGCAGAGGTGACACTGATAGCAATCAGCCCCAGCATTTT.

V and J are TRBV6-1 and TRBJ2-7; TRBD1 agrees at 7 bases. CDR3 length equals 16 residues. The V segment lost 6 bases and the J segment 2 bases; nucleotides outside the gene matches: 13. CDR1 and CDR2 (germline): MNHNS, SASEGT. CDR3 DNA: TGTGCCAGCAGCAGATCCTTGACAGGGATCGCCTACGAGCAGTACTTC. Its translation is CASSRSLTGIAYEQYF.

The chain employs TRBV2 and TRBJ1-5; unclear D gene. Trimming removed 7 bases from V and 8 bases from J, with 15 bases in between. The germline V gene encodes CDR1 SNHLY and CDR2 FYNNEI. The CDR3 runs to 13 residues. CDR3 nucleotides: TGTGCCAGCACGCTCAGAGCGGATGAGCCCCAGCATTTT. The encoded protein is CASTLRADEPQHF.

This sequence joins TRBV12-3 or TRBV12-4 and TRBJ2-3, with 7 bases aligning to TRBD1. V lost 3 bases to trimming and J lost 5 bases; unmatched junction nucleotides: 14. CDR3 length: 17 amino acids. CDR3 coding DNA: TGTGCCAGCAGTTTTCGAACAGGGGATGGGTGGGGAGATACGCAGTATTTT. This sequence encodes CASSFRTGDGWGDTQYF.

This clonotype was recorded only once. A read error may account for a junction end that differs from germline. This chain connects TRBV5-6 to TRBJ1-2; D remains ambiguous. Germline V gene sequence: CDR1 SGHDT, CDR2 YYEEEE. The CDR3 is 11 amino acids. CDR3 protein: CASSLEDRYTF. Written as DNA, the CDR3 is TGCGCCAGCAGCTTGGAGGACCGCTACACCTTC.

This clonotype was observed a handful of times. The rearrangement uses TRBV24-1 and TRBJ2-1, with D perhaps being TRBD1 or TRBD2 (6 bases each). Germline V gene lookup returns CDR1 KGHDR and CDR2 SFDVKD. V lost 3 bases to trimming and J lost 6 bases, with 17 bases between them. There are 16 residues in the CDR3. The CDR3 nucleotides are TGTGCCACCAGTGATGGGGGGACAAGGGGCCGCAATGAGCAGTTCTTC. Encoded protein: CATSDGGTRGRNEQFF.

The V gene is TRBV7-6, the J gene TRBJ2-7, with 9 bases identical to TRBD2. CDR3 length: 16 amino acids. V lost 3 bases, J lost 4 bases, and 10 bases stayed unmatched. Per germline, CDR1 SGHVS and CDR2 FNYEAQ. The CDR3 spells CASSLIRAGGYYEQYF. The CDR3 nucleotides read TGTGCCAGCAGCTTGATACGAGCGGGGGGCTATTACGAGCAGTACTTC.

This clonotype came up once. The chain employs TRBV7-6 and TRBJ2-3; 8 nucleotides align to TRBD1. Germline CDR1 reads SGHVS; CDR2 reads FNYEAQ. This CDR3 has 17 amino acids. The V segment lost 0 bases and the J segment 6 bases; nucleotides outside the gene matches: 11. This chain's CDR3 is CASSLAPWTGFEDTQYF. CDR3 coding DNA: TGTGCCAGCAGCTTAGCTCCTTGGACAGGGTTTGAGGATACGCAGTATTTT.

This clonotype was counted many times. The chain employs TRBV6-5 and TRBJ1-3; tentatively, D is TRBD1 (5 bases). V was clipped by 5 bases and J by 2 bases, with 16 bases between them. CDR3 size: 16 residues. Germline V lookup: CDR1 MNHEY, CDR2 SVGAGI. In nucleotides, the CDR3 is TGTGCCAGCAGTCCTGGGGATACGGGGGCTGGAAACACCATATATTTT. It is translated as CASSPGDTGAGNTIYF.

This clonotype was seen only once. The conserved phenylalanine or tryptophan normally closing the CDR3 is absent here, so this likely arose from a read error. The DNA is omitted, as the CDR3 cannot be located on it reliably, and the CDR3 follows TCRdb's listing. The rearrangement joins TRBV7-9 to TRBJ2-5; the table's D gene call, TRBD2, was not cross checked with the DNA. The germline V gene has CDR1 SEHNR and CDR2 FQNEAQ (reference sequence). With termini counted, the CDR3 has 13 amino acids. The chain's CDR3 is CASSVVPGVPSGN.

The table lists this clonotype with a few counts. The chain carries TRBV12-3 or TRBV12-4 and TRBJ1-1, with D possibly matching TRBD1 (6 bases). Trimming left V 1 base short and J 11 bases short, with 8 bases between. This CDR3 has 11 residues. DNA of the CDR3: TGTGCCAGCAGTTTAGAGGGGGGTGCTTTCTTT. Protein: CASSLEGGAFF.

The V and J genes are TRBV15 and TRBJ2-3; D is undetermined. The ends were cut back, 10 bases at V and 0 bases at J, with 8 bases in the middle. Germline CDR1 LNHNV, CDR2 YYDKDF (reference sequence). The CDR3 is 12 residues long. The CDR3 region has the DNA TGTGCCAGCCAGTGGAGCACAGATACGCAGTATTTT. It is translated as CASQWSTDTQYF. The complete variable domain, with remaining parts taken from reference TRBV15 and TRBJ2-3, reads DAMVIQNPRYQVTQFGKPVTLSCSQTLNHNVMYWYQQKSSQAPKLLFHYYDKDFNNEADTPDNFQSRRPNTSFCFLDIRSPGLGDTAMYLCASQWSTDTQYFGPGTRLTVL.

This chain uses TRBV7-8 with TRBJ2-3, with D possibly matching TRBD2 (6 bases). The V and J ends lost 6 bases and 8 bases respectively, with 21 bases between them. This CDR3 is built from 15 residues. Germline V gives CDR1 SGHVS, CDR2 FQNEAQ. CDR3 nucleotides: TGTGCCAGCAGTGCGGGAAGTGGCGGCACCGTTACGCAGTATTTT. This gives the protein CASSAGSGGTVTQYF.

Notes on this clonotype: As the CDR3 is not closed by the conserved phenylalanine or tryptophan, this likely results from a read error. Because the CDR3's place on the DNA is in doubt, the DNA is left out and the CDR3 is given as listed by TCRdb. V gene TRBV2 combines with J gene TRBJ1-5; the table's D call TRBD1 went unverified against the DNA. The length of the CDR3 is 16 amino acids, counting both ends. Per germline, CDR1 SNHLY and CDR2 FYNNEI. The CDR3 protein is CASSYSPGGAAGSPLY.

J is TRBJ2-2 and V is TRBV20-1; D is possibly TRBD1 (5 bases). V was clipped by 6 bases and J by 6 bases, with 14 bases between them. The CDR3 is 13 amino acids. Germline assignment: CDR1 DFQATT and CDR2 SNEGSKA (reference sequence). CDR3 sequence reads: CSAIPPGSGELFF. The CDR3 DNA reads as TGCAGTGCCATTCCCCCAGGGTCCGGGGAGCTGTTTTTT.

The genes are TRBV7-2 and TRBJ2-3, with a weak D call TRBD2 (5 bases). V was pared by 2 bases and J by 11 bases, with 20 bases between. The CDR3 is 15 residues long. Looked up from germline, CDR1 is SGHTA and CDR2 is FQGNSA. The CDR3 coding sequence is TGTGCCAGCAGCTTACCCGGGGTGTCCTACAATGAGCAGTATTTT. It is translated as CASSLPGVSYNEQYF. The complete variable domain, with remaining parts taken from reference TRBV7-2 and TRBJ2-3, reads GAGVSQSPSNKVTEKGKDVELRCDPISGHTALYWYRQSLGQGLEFLIYFQGNSAPDKSGLPSDRFSAERTGGSVSTLTIQRTQQEDSAVYLCASSLPGVSYNEQYFGPGTRLTVL.

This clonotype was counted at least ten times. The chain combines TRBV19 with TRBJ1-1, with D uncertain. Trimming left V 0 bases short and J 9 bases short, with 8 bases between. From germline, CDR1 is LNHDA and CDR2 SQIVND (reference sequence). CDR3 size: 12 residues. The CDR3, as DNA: TGTGCCAGTAGTATAGAAGGGAATAAAGCTTTCTTT. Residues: CASSIEGNKAFF.

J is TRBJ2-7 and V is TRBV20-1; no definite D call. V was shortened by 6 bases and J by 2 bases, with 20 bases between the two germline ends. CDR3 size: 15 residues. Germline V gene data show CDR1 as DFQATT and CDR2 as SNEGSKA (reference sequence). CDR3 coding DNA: TGCAGTGCCCTCCCCCCGACCGCGCAGACCTACGAGCAGTACTTC. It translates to CSALPPTAQTYEQYF.

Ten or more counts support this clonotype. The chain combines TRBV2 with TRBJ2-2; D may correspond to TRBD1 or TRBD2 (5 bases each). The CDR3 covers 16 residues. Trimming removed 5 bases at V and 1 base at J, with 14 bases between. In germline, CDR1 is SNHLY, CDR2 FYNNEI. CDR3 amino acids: CASSIGTTMNTGELFF. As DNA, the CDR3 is TGTGCCAGCAGTATCGGGACCACTATGAACACCGGGGAGCTGTTTTTT.

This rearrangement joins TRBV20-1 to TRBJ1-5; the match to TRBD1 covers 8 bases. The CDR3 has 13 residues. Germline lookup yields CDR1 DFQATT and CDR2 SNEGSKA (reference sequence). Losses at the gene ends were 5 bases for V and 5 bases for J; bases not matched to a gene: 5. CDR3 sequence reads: CSASGGADQPQHF. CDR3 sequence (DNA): TGCAGTGCTTCAGGGGGCGCGGATCAGCCCCAGCATTTT.

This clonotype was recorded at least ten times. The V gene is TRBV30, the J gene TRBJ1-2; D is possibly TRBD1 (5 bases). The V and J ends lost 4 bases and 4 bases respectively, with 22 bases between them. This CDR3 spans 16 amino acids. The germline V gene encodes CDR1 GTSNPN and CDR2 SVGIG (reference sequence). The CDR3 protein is CAWNTVQPGRLYGYTF. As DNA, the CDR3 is TGTGCCTGGAACACCGTCCAACCGGGACGTCTCTATGGCTACACCTTC. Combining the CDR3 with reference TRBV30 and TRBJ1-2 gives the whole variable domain SQTIHQWPATLVQPVGSPLSLECTVEGTSNPNLYWYRQAAGRGLQLLFYSVGIGQISSEVPQNLSASRPQDRQFILSSKKLLLSDSGFYLCAWNTVQPGRLYGYTFGSGTRLTVV.

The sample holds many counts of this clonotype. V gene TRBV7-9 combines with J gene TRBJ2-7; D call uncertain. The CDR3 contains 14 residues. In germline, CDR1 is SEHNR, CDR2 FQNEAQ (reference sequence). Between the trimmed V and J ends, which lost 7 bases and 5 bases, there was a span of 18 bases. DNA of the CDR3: TGTGCCAGCAACCGACCTGGACGGTTCGACGAGCAGTACTTC. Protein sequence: CASNRPGRFDEQYF.

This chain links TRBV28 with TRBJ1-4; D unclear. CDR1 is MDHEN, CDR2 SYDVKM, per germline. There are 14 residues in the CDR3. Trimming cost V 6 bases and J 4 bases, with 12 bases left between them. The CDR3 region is CASRKGRNNEKLFF. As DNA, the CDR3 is TGTGCCAGCAGAAAAGGACGGAATAATGAAAAACTGTTTTTT.

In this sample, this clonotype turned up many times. CDR3 protein: CASSYGGQGGVNTQYF. The CDR3 coding sequence is TGTGCCAGCAGTTACGGGGGTCAGGGGGGAGTGAATACGCAGTATTTT. The chain is built from TRBV6-2 or TRBV6-3 and TRBJ2-3; D may be TRBD1 (7 bases). This CDR3 region has 16 residues. With 2 bases removed from V and 7 bases from J, the gap between germline ends came to 19 bases. Germline V CDR1 and CDR2: MNHEY, SVGEGT.

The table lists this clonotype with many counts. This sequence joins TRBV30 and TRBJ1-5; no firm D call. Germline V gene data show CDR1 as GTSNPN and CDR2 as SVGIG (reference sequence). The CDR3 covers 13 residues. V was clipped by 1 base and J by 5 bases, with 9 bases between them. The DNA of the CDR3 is TGTGCCTGGAGTGAAAGCGGATATCAGCCCCAGCATTTT. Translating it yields CAWSESGYQPQHF.

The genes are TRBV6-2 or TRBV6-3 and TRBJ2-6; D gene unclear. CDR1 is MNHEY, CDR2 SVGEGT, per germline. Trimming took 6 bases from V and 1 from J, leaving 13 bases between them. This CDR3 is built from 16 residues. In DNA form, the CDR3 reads TGTGCCAGCAGAGGAAGGGTCATGTCTGGGGCCAACGTCCTGACTTTC. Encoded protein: CASRGRVMSGANVLTF.

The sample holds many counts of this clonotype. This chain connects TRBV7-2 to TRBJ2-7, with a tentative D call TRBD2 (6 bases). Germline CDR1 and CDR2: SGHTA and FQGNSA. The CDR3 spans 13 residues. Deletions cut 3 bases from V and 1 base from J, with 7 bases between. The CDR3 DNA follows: TGTGCCAGCAGCTTGGGACTGTCCTACGAGCAGTACTTC. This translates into CASSLGLSYEQYF.

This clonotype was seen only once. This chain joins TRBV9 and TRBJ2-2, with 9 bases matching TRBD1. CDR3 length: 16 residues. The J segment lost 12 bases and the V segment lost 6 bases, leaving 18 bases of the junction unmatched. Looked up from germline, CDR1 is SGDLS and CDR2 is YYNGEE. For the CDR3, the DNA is TGTGCCAGCATTACCGGGACAGGGAGTCCTACGAGCAAGCTGTTTTTT. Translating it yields CASITGTGSPTSKLFF.